The 9 T cell receptor beta chains below were found in one sample sequenced in a study of T cell changes during pregnancy in multiple sclerosis. Profiling relied on immunoSEQ multiplex PCR, and the TCRdb table lists in-frame clones only, not all of them. The sample shows 40,000 to 45,000 clones, 89% of them seen only once. The sequencing here drew on CD4+ T cells from peripheral blood mononuclear cells, taken in the first trimester of pregnancy. Receptor source: a female donor with multiple sclerosis, enrolled in a pregnancy study.

The chain carries TRBV28 and TRBJ2-2; 9 bases align to TRBD1. This CDR3 is built from 16 residues. Trimming removed 5 bases from V and 6 bases from J; junction bases left unmatched: 10. Germline V gives CDR1 MDHEN, CDR2 SYDVKM. CDR3 nucleotide sequence: TGTGCCAGCAGTCCCCCGGGACAGGGTAAATCCGGGGAGCTGTTTTTT. Translation gives CASSPPGQGKSGELFF.

The chain employs TRBV6-5 and TRBJ1-5, with D possibly being TRBD1 (6 bases). The CDR3 sequence is 13 residues long. V lost 4 bases and J 6 bases, leaving 10 bases between the germline ends. In germline, CDR1 is MNHEY, CDR2 SVGAGI. The CDR3 spells CASSSVGGQPQHF. The DNA for the CDR3 is TGTGCCAGCAGTTCGGTAGGGGGTCAGCCCCAGCATTTT.

The CDR3, as DNA: TGTGCCAGCAGCTTAGGGACACGGAAAAGTAGTAACTATGGCTACACCTTC. Translating it yields CASSLGTRKSSNYGYTF. The chain is built from TRBV7-9 and TRBJ1-2; D is possibly TRBD1 (5 bases). Germline V CDR1 and CDR2: SEHNR, FQNEAQ (reference sequence). V dropped 1 base and J dropped 1 base, with 16 bases sitting between them. The CDR3 contains 17 residues.

This clone was picked up a small number of times. The chain combines TRBV29-1 with TRBJ1-2; D not certain. Trimming removed 4 bases at V and 1 base at J, with 7 bases between. This CDR3 spans 12 amino acids. Germline values: CDR1 SQVTM, CDR2 ANQGSEA. Written as DNA, the CDR3 is TGCAGCGTTGTCGAGGGTAACTATGGCTACACCTTC. Translation gives CSVVEGNYGYTF.

This clone was detected once. V and J are TRBV28 and TRBJ2-7, with D unresolved. Trimming took 4 bases from V and 7 from J, leaving 23 bases between them. The germline CDR1 and CDR2 sequences are MDHEN and SYDVKM. This CDR3 is built from 16 residues. The CDR3 bases are TGTGCCAGCAGTTCTCCTGAGTATGACACACCCCTAGAGCAGTACTTC. Protein sequence: CASSSPEYDTPLEQYF.

The chain recombines TRBV6-6 with TRBJ2-7, with 8 bases fitting TRBD2. CDR1 is MNHNY and CDR2 is SVGAGI in the germline V gene (reference sequence). J gave up 6 bases and V 4 bases, and 11 bases lay outside the gene matches. CDR3 length equals 15 residues. CDR3 nucleotides: TGTGCCAGCAGTTTAAAAGCGGGAGTGCCCTTCGAGCAGTACTTC. Translated, it gives CASSLKAGVPFEQYF.

The chain uses TRBV6-5 and TRBJ2-1; D is possibly TRBD1 (7 bases). This CDR3 is built from 16 residues. Germline assignment: CDR1 MNHEY and CDR2 SVGAGI. Trimming cost V 0 bases and J 7 bases, with 16 bases left between them. The CDR3 DNA reads TGTGCCAGCAGTTACTCCCCTGCGGCAGGGGGGAATGAGCAGTTCTTC. This encodes CASSYSPAAGGNEQFF.

The chain employs TRBV30 and TRBJ2-7; 10 bases fit TRBD1. The V gene end was trimmed by 3 bases and the J gene end by 5 bases; junction bases not matched to a gene: 7. Germline V CDR1 and CDR2: GTSNPN, SVGIG (reference sequence). The length of the CDR3 is 14 residues. CDR3 protein: CAWRNAGQGNEQYF. Here the CDR3 DNA reads TGTGCCTGGAGAAACGCGGGACAGGGGAACGAGCAGTACTTC.

This clone showed up just a few times. The V call is TRBV7-9, the J call TRBJ2-5, with D possibly TRBD1 on 6 matching bases. Germline V gene sequence: CDR1 SEHNR, CDR2 FQNEAQ (reference sequence). Trimming cost V 0 bases and J 5 bases, with 7 bases left between them. CDR3 length: 13 residues. CDR3 nucleotides: TGTGCCAGCAGCTTAGCAGGGGGTGAGACCCAGTACTTC. Translation: CASSLAGGETQYF.